This T cell receptor beta chain originates from a study of shared clonotypes between healthy human individuals. Overall study context: With ages of 18 to 49, the donors were two women and a few men.

It was CD45RO-negative cells, positively selected for CCR7, that made up naive CD8 cells, with terminally differentiated effector memory CD45RA+ cells excluded. When replicate PCRs were run on sorted subsets, they used 150 to 200 ng DNA, approximately 33,000 T cell genomes. Some clones are missing from TCRdb's copy, which holds only in-frame ones; the method was immunoSEQ multiplex PCR. The top ten clones hold 0.095% to 0.14% of a sample with hundreds of thousands of clones, 85% to 95% of them seen once. This CDR3 spans 14 amino acids. Looked up from germline, CDR1 is MGHRA and CDR2 is YSYEKL. Between the trimmed V and J ends, which lost 5 bases and 10 bases, there was a span of 18 bases.

The source of this sequence is a woman in her twenties or thirties in good health. The chain carries TRBV4-1 and TRBJ2-1; no reliable D call. The specimen sequenced was naive CD8+ T cells sorted from blood. The CDR3 DNA reads TGCGCCAGCAGCTTAAGAGCCGCCAGCTACGAGCAGTTCTTC. Residues: CASSLRAASYEQFF.